Each of the 5 T cell receptor delta chains below was sequenced from the same sample in a study of Vδ1+ human thymocytes. Study-level points and caveats: Thymic TRG and TRD repertoires appeared highly polyclonal.

RNA was extracted from the cells and then reverse transcribed. Pooled V-gene forward primers with one constant-region reverse primer generated the CDR3 amplicons by multiplex PCR. TCRdb reprocessed the multiplex PCR reads through CATT. The data hold some 73,000 delta-chain clones, with around 34% observed a single time. The antigens of these receptors remain unknown. The sequencing sample was made of Vdelta1+ gamma-delta thymocytes from the thymus. Subset reported: FACS-sorted CD3+ TCRalphabeta- TCRVdelta1+ TCRVdelta2- thymocytes. Receptors were obtained from a boy under two years old who had congenital heart surgery.

V is TRDV1 and J is TRDJ1, with D tentatively TRDD3 (7 bases). This CDR3 is 26 amino acids long. V was pared by 5 bases and J by 3 bases, with 49 bases between. Germline CDR1 reads TSWWSYY; CDR2 reads QGS. CDR3 sequence: CALGQFRVLRGIHPSILYMVADKLIF. Written as DNA, the CDR3 is TGTGCTCTTGGGCAATTCAGGGTCCTACGGGGGATCCACCCTTCAATCCTCTACATGGTCGCCGATAAACTCATCTTT.

This clone was seen a few times. J is TRDJ1 and V is TRDV2, with 9 bases lining up with TRDD3. CDR1 and CDR2 (germline): GEAIGNYY, EKD. V was clipped by 5 bases and J by 0 bases; unmatched bases: 33. The CDR3 has 24 residues. In nucleotides, the CDR3 is TGTGCCTGTGTCCCACCGATTCCGTACCCGCTTACTGGGGGAGGCCCTCCAAACACCGATAAACTCATCTTT. Translation gives CACVPPIPYPLTGGGPPNTDKLIF.

This sequence joins TRDV1 and TRDJ1; D is perhaps TRDD3 (5 bases). CDR1 is TSWWSYY and CDR2 is QGS in the germline V gene. CDR3 size: 13 residues. V was trimmed by 4 bases and J by 5 bases, leaving 11 bases between them. The CDR3 DNA is TGTGCTCTTGGGGGATACAGGGGGGATAAACTCATCTTT. This codes for CALGGYRGDKLIF.

The genes are TRDV1 and TRDJ1; D remains ambiguous. The CDR3 runs to 22 residues. Trimming removed 3 bases from V and 0 bases from J, with 32 bases in between. Germline lookup yields CDR1 TSWWSYY and CDR2 QGS. CDR3 sequence reads: CALGEKQLRRSRIPLYTDKLIF. The CDR3, as DNA: TGTGCTCTTGGGGAGAAACAGTTGAGACGATCCCGGATTCCCTTATACACCGATAAACTCATCTTT.

This clone has a handful of counts. The chain uses TRDV1 and TRDJ1, with 8 nucleotides matching TRDD2. The germline V gene encodes CDR1 TSWWSYY and CDR2 QGS. CDR3 length equals 18 residues. V lost 3 bases and J lost 3; bases outside the gene matches: 15. The CDR3: CALGDLGLPTGKADKLIF. CDR3 DNA: TGTGCTCTTGGGGATCTCGGACTTCCTACGGGAAAGGCCGATAAACTCATCTTT.